The 24 T cell receptor beta chains presented below share a single source sample, sequenced in a study of cytomegalovirus exposure and HLA in healthy donors. This PCR relied on a set of 60 Vbeta primers and 13 Jbeta primers. The assay was immunoSEQ multiplex PCR, and TCRdb's table has in-frame clones only and misses some. Found here are fewer than 150,000 clones, 70% to 80% of them singletons; the top ten hold 0.95% to 1.5%. The sample consisted of PBMCs. The source is a man in his forties or fifties in good health and CMV-seronegative.

The genes are TRBV4-2 and TRBJ2-2, with D maybe TRBD2 (7 bases). This CDR3 contains 17 residues. Trimming removed 3 bases at V and 3 bases at J, with 17 bases between. CDR1 is LGHNA, CDR2 YNFKEQ, per germline. CDR3 region: CASSQVGGAGDTGELFF. DNA of the CDR3: TGTGCCAGCAGCCAGGTTGGGGGGGCGGGAGACACCGGGGAGCTGTTTTTT.

The chain couples TRBV9 to TRBJ1-3; D perhaps matches TRBD1 (5 bases). Germline assignment: CDR1 SGDLS and CDR2 YYNGEE. This CDR3 is 16 amino acids long. Trimming took 0 bases from V and 4 from J, leaving 14 bases between them. This CDR3 is CASSVVVGGPGNTIYF. The CDR3 nucleotides read TGTGCCAGCAGCGTAGTTGTCGGGGGACCAGGAAACACCATATATTTT.

The V and J genes are TRBV28 and TRBJ2-4, with D perhaps TRBD1 (6 bases). The V gene lost 1 base and the J gene lost 6 bases, with 7 bases spanning the gap. The CDR3 sequence is 13 residues long. CDR1 MDHEN and CDR2 SYDVKM come from the germline V gene. Here the CDR3 DNA reads TGTGCCAGCAGTTTATTACAGGGAAACATTCAGTACTTC. Its translation: CASSLLQGNIQYF.

This clone was recorded once. The chain joins TRBV30 to TRBJ1-2; no definite D call. V lost 0 bases to trimming and J lost 4 bases, with 15 bases between them. Germline loops: CDR1 GTSNPN, CDR2 SVGIG (reference sequence). There are 15 residues in the CDR3. This chain's CDR3 is CAWSVHQALGYGYTF. The CDR3, as DNA: TGTGCCTGGAGTGTACATCAGGCACTGGGCTATGGCTACACCTTC.

This chain links TRBV9 with TRBJ2-7; TRBD1 agrees at 9 bases. The V gene end was trimmed by 4 bases and the J gene end by 5 bases; junction bases not matched to a gene: 7. CDR1 SGDLS and CDR2 YYNGEE come from the germline V gene. The CDR3 runs to 14 residues. The DNA for the CDR3 is TGTGCCAGCAGCTTCCGGGACAGGGAGCACGAGCAGTACTTC. The encoded protein is CASSFRDREHEQYF.

The genes are TRBV28 and TRBJ2-1; TRBD2 aligns across 13 bases. The V gene's germline CDR1 is MDHEN and CDR2 SYDVKM. The ends lost 5 bases at V and 12 bases at J; junction bases unmatched: 19. This CDR3 has 18 residues. CDR3 sequence: CASSPQTSGRTRGFWQFF. CDR3 sequence (DNA): TGTGCCAGCAGTCCACAGACTAGCGGGAGGACAAGGGGCTTTTGGCAGTTCTTC.

The chain has TRBV18 and TRBJ2-1, with 9 bases identical to TRBD1. The V and J ends lost 3 bases and 2 bases, in that order; junction bases with no gene match: 2. This CDR3 has 15 residues. CDR1 is KGHSH, CDR2 LQKENI, per germline. CDR3 amino acids: CASSPGQGTYNEQFF. CDR3 DNA sequence: TGTGCCAGCTCACCGGGACAGGGAACCTACAATGAGCAGTTCTTC.

The CDR3: CASSFTGQGVTEAFF. The CDR3 nucleotides are TGCGCCAGCAGCTTTACGGGACAGGGGGTGACTGAAGCTTTCTTT. The chain has TRBV5-1 and TRBJ1-1; 11 bases line up with TRBD1. V lost 2 bases to trimming and J lost 5 bases; unmatched junction nucleotides: 5. This CDR3 region has 15 residues. In germline, CDR1 is SGHRS, CDR2 YFSETQ.

The chain has TRBV11-2 and TRBJ2-1; 7 nucleotides agree with TRBD2. CDR1 and CDR2 (germline): SGHAT, FQNNGV. The CDR3 totals 15 residues. J was trimmed by 4 bases and V by 1 base; bases with no gene match: 4. CDR3 sequence (DNA): TGTGCCAGCAGCTTAGGAGGCGGGAGATACAATGAGCAGTTCTTC. Translating it yields CASSLGGGRYNEQFF.

The V and J genes are TRBV15 and TRBJ2-2; 7 bases align to TRBD2. This CDR3 is built from 16 residues. J lost 4 bases, V lost 0 bases, and 5 bases had no gene match. Germline V gene data show CDR1 as LNHNV and CDR2 as YYDKDF (reference sequence). CDR3 sequence: CATSRERGSGTGELFF. CDR3 coding DNA: TGTGCCACCAGCAGAGAGCGGGGGTCGGGCACCGGGGAGCTGTTTTTT.

In its sample, this clone was seen a few times. The chain employs TRBV6-1 and TRBJ2-1, with 8 bases matching TRBD1. There are 15 residues in the CDR3. Trimming cost V 6 bases and J 0 bases; bases outside gene matches: 4. The V gene's germline CDR1 is MNHNS and CDR2 SASEGT. The CDR3 coding sequence is TGTGCCAGCAGCTGGGACAGGAGCTCCTACAATGAGCAGTTCTTC. As protein: CASSWDRSSYNEQFF.

The chain has TRBV5-1 and TRBJ2-3, with 8 nucleotides matching TRBD1. The CDR3 totals 16 residues. The junction had 5 bases not matched to a gene; V was cut back by 1 base and J by 1 base. CDR1 is SGHRS and CDR2 is YFSETQ in the germline V gene. CDR3 in amino acids: CASSLNPGQGTDTQYF. The CDR3 nucleotides are TGCGCCAGCAGCTTGAATCCGGGACAGGGCACAGATACGCAGTATTTT.

The V and J genes are TRBV27 and TRBJ1-5; D might be TRBD1 (6 bases). The CDR3 runs 17 residues. Trimming stripped 5 bases from V and 6 bases from J, with 23 bases between. The germline gives CDR1 MNHEY, CDR2 SMNVEV (reference sequence). CDR3 nucleotide sequence: TGTGCCAGCAGTCCTATTCCGACCTACAGGGCGACTCAGCCCCAGCATTTT. The encoded protein is CASSPIPTYRATQPQHF.

This clone was seen only once. J is TRBJ2-3 and V is TRBV4-3; maybe TRBD1 (6 bases). Germline CDR1 LGHNA, CDR2 YSLEER. Trimming cost V 0 bases and J 5 bases, with 15 bases left between them. The CDR3 totals 16 residues. The CDR3 loop reads CASSQDLQGRGDTQYF. The CDR3 coding sequence is TGCGCCAGCAGCCAAGATTTACAGGGCCGAGGAGATACGCAGTATTTT.

Points on this clone: The junction shows a germline mismatch at one end, possibly a read error. The chain couples TRBV7-7 to TRBJ2-4, with 9 bases aligning to TRBD1. CDR1 SSHAT and CDR2 FNYEAQ come from the germline V gene (reference sequence). The CDR3 contains 16 residues. The CDR3 reads CASSLGLTGQGNIQYF. CDR3 DNA: TGTGCTAGCAGCTTAGGTCTGACGGGACAGGGAAACATTCAGTACTTC.

The chain employs TRBV5-8 and TRBJ2-2; 7 positions match TRBD1. Germline CDR1 reads SGHTS; CDR2 reads YDEGEE. Trimming took 4 bases from V and 4 from J; bases not matched to a gene: 7. CDR3 length equals 15 residues. As DNA, the CDR3 is TGTGCCAGCAGCAAGGGACAGTATATCACCGGGGAGCTGTTTTTT. As protein: CASSKGQYITGELFF. Using reference TRBV5-8 and TRBJ2-2 for the parts outside the CDR3, the full variable domain is EAGVTQSPTHLIKTRGQQATLRCSPISGHTSVYWYQQALGLGLQFLLWYDEGEERNRGNFPPRFSGRQFPNYSSELNVNALELEDSALYLCASSKGQYITGELFFGEGSRLTVL.

This clone is a singleton in its sample. This chain connects TRBV19 to TRBJ1-5; D might be TRBD1 (5 bases). This CDR3 comprises 15 residues. The V and J ends lost 7 bases and 4 bases respectively, with 17 bases between them. Germline V gene sequence: CDR1 LNHDA, CDR2 SQIVND (reference sequence). In nucleotides, the CDR3 is TGTGCCAGTAAACCGTCAGGGCAGATTAATCAGCCCCAGCATTTT. As protein: CASKPSGQINQPQHF.

This chain uses TRBV2 with TRBJ2-2; TRBD2 might be the D (5 bases). CDR3 length: 14 amino acids. In germline, CDR1 is SNHLY, CDR2 FYNNEI. V gave up 6 bases and J gave up 0 bases, with 8 bases separating them. CDR3 sequence: CASRGESNTGELFF. CDR3 nucleotide sequence: TGTGCCAGCAGGGGAGAGTCGAACACCGGGGAGCTGTTTTTT.

This clone has just a few counts. V and J are TRBV18 and TRBJ1-1; 10 nucleotides align to TRBD1. The J segment lost 1 base and the V segment lost 4 bases, leaving 0 bases of the junction unmatched. This CDR3 is 14 amino acids long. Looked up from germline, CDR1 is KGHSH and CDR2 is LQKENI. The CDR3 reads CASSRTGGNTEAFF. For the CDR3, the DNA is TGTGCCAGCTCACGGACAGGGGGGAACACTGAAGCTTTCTTT.

This clone turned up a few times. V usage is TRBV6-1 and J usage is TRBJ1-5; D is possibly TRBD1 (6 bases). The CDR3 spans 14 residues. Trimming stripped 4 bases from V and 6 bases from J, with 13 bases between. Germline loops: CDR1 MNHNS, CDR2 SASEGT. Here the CDR3 reads CASSGYRESQPQHF. The CDR3 nucleotides read TGTGCCAGCAGTGGCTACAGGGAGTCTCAGCCCCAGCATTTT.

This clone was observed a handful of times. The J gene is TRBJ2-1, the V gene TRBV18; 7 positions match TRBD2. The CDR3 loop spans 16 amino acids. CDR1 and CDR2 from the germline V gene are KGHSH and LQKENI. V dropped 6 bases and J dropped 6; count of bases not matched to a gene: 14. CDR3: CASSPQPGSGGNEQFF. CDR3 DNA: TGTGCCAGCTCCCCTCAACCGGGCTCGGGGGGCAATGAGCAGTTCTTC.

CDR3 sequence: CASSPRGSLGHEQYF. DNA of the CDR3: TGTGCCAGCAGTCCAAGGGGTAGTCTGGGCCACGAGCAGTACTTC. The V call is TRBV27, the J call TRBJ2-5; weak D call: TRBD1 (5 bases). The J call may not be correct, given that the DNA end is closer to TRBJ2-7. From germline, CDR1 is MNHEY and CDR2 SMNVEV (reference sequence). This CDR3 has 15 amino acids.

This chain joins TRBV19 and TRBJ1-5, with D uncertain. The CDR3 consists of 12 residues. Trimming pared 6 bases from V and 6 bases from J, leaving 9 bases between. Germline V gene data show CDR1 as LNHDA and CDR2 as SQIVND (reference sequence). This CDR3 reads CASSLTGQPQHF. The DNA for the CDR3 is TGTGCCAGTAGCCTTACCGGTCAGCCCCAGCATTTT.

CDR3 in DNA: TGTGCCACCAGCAGAGATCTGTCGAACACCGGGGAGCTGTTTTTT. Its protein is CATSRDLSNTGELFF. The V and J genes are TRBV15 and TRBJ2-2; D is unresolved. The CDR3 runs to 15 residues. The V and J ends lost 0 bases and 0 bases respectively, with 5 bases between them. Germline values: CDR1 LNHNV, CDR2 YYDKDF (reference sequence).